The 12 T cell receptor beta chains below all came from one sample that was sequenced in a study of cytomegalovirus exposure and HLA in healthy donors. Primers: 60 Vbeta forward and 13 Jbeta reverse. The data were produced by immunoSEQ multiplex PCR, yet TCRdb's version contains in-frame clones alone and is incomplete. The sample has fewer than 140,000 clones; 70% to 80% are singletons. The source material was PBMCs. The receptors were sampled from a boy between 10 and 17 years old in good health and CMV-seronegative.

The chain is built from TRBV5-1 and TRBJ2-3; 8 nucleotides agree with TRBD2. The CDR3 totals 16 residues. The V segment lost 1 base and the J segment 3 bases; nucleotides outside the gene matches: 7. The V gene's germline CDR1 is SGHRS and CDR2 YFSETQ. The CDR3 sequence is CASSLSGRGATDTQYF. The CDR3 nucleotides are TGCGCCAGCAGCTTGTCCGGGCGGGGGGCGACAGATACGCAGTATTTT.

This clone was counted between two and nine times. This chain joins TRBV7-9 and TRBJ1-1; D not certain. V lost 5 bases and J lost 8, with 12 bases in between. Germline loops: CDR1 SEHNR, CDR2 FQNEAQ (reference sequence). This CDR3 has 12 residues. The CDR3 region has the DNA TGTGCCAGCAGCCCCCGGGAGGCCGAAGCTTTCTTT. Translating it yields CASSPREAEAFF.

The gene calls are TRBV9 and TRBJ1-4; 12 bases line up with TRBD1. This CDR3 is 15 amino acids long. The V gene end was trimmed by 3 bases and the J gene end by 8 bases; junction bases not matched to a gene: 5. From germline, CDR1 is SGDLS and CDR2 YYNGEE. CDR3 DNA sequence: TGTGCCAGCAGCGAGGGACAGGGGGCGCGAGAAAAACTGTTTTTT. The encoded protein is CASSEGQGAREKLFF.

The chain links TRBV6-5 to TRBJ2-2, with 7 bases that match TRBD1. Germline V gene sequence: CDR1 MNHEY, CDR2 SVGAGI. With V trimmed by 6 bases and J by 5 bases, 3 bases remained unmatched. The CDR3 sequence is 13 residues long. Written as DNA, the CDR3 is TGTGCCAGCAGCCTACAGGGGACCGGGGAGCTGTTTTTT. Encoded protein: CASSLQGTGELFF.

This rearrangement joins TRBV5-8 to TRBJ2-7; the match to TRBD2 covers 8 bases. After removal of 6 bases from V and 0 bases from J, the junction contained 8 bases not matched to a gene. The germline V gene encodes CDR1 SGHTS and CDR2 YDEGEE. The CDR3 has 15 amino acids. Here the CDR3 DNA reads TGTGCCAGCACGCGGGGGGTAGTTTTCTCCTACGAGCAGTACTTC. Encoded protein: CASTRGVVFSYEQYF.

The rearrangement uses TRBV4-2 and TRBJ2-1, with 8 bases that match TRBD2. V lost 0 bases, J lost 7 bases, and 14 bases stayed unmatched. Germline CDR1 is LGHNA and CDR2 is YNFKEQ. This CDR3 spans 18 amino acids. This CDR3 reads CASSQDRRQRESRNEQFF. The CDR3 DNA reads TGTGCCAGCAGCCAAGATCGGAGGCAGCGGGAGTCCCGAAATGAGCAGTTCTTC.

The CDR3 spells CASSLEGQGANSPLHF. Written as DNA, the CDR3 is TGCGCCAGCAGCTTGGAGGGACAGGGGGCTAATTCACCCCTCCACTTT. This rearrangement joins TRBV5-1 to TRBJ1-6, with TRBD1 identical over 12 bases. With V trimmed by 0 bases and J by 6 bases, 1 base remained unmatched. Germline V gives CDR1 SGHRS, CDR2 YFSETQ. The CDR3 loop spans 16 amino acids.

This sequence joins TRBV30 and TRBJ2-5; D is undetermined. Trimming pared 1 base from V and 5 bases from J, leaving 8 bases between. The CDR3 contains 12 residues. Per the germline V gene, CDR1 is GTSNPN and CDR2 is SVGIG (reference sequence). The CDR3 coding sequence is TGTGCCTGGAGTGGACTCTGGGAGACCCAGTACTTC. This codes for CAWSGLWETQYF.

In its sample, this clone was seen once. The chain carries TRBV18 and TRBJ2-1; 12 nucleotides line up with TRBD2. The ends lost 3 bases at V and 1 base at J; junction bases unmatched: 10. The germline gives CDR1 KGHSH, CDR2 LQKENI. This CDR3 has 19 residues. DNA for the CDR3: TGTGCCAGCTCACCCCAACGTTTACTAGCGGGAGGTTCCTACAATGAGCAGTTCTTC. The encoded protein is CASSPQRLLAGGSYNEQFF.

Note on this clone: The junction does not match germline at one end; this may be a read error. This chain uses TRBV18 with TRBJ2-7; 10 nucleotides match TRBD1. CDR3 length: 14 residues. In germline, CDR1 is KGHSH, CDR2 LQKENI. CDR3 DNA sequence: TGTGCCAGCGCACCGGGGACAGGGGACCACGAGCAGTACTTC. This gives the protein CASAPGTGDHEQYF.

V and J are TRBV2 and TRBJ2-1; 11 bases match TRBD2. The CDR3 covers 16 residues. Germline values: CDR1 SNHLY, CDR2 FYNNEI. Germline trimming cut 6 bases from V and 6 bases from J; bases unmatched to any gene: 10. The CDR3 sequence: CASRPGSSGRVNEQFF. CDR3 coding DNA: TGTGCCAGCAGACCCGGGAGTAGCGGGAGGGTCAATGAGCAGTTCTTC.

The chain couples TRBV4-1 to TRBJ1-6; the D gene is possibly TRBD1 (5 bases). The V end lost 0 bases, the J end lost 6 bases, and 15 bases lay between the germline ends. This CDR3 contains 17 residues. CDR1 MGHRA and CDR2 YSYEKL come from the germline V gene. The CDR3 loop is CASSQEPGLTINSPLHF. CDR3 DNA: TGCGCCAGCAGCCAAGAACCAGGGCTGACGATTAATTCACCCCTCCACTTT.